These T cell receptor beta chains were read from a single sample in a study of blood T cells in healthy people across ages. Using its own MiXCR run on the 5' RACE reads, TCRdb lists one record per CDR3 protein. The table records some 850,000 distinct CDR3 sequences, under 30% of them present only once. The same sample was also used in a study of T cells of mothers and their children.

Sequencing used blood. All receptors come from a boy younger than 18 in good health. Each CDR3 is given with its conserved first and last residue. Fields, in order: clone size, D gene, V gene, J gene, CDR3 protein, CDR3 DNA. D genes are given only for firm matches. A row's size may be missing; if present it is once, few, many or a size class.

>-|-|TRBV12-3/TRBV12-4|TRBJ2-5
CASRQGRSQETQYF
TGTGCCAGCAGACAAGGGAGAAGCCAAGAGACCCAGTACTTC
>once|-|TRBV3-1|TRBJ2-5
CASSKDWERPDRGETQYF
TGTGCCAGCAGCAAAGATTGGGAGCGGCCCGACCGGGGAGAGACCCAGTACTTC
>few|TRBD1|TRBV15|TRBJ1-4
CATSVRTGANEKLFF
TGTGCCACCAGCGTGAGGACAGGCGCTAATGAAAAACTGTTTTTT
>-|TRBD1|TRBV12-3/TRBV12-4|TRBJ1-4
CASRPRQGGEKLFF
TGTGCCAGCAGGCCTAGACAGGGTGGCGAAAAACTGTTTTTT
>-|TRBD1|TRBV30|TRBJ1-2
CAWSRLNRGGYTF
TGTGCCTGGAGTCGATTAAACAGGGGAGGCTACACCTTC
>few|-|TRBV2|TRBJ2-7
CASSSLGIDEQYF
TGTGCCAGCAGTTCCCTGGGCATCGATGAGCAGTACTTC
>-|-|TRBV19|TRBJ2-7
CASSISQSTEQYF
TGTGCCAGTAGTATCAGCCAGTCCACCGAGCAGTACTTC
>-|TRBD2|TRBV11-1|TRBJ2-7
CASSPRTSGGVAYEQYF
TGTGCCAGCAGCCCCCGGACTAGCGGGGGGGTCGCCTACGAGCAGTACTTC
>many|-|TRBV29-1|TRBJ1-1
CSVAVPGTNTEAFF
TGCAGCGTTGCTGTGCCCGGGACGAACACTGAAGCTTTCTTT
>many|TRBD2|TRBV27|TRBJ2-5
CASSPLAGEETQYF
TGCGCCAGCAGCCCGCTAGCGGGCGAGGAGACCCAGTACTTC
>many|-|TRBV27|TRBJ2-1
CATKARGGNRGTVGQFF
TGTGCCACCAAGGCGAGGGGGGGCAATAGGGGGACAGTGGGACAGTTCTTC
>-|-|TRBV29-1|TRBJ2-2
CSVGAQTDTGELFF
TGCAGCGTTGGGGCTCAAACGGACACCGGGGAGCTGTTTTTT
>-|-|TRBV29-1|TRBJ1-5
CSVNGTLQGNQPQHF
TGCAGCGTTAACGGGACACTCCAGGGCAATCAGCCCCAGCATTTT
>-|-|TRBV6-5|TRBJ2-7
CASRVTDSSYEQYF
TGTGCCAGCAGGGTGACGGACAGTTCCTACGAGCAGTACTTC
>-|TRBD2|TRBV20-1|TRBJ2-7
CSARAGTSGGNEQYF
TGCAGTGCTAGAGCCGGGACTAGCGGGGGGAACGAGCAGTACTTC
>many|-|TRBV12-3/TRBV12-4|TRBJ1-4
CASSLLVEKLFF
TGTGCCAGCAGTTTATTGGTTGAAAAACTGTTTTTT
>few|-|TRBV29-1|TRBJ1-2
CSVETVSLRGYTF
TGCAGCGTTGAAACAGTCTCCTTACGGGGCTACACCTTC
>once|-|TRBV12-3/TRBV12-4|TRBJ2-7
CASLQGYEQYF
TGTGCCAGCTTACAGGGCTACGAGCAGTACTTC
>-|TRBD2|TRBV7-6|TRBJ2-7
CASSGAGGPYEQYF
TGTGCCAGCAGCGGAGCGGGGGGGCCCTACGAGCAGTACTTC
>-|TRBD1|TRBV10-3|TRBJ1-2
CAIRQGGYGYTF
TGTGCCATCAGGCAGGGGGGGTATGGCTACACATTC
>few|-|TRBV4-1|TRBJ2-1
CASSQESERGASYNEQFF
TGCGCCAGCAGCCAAGAATCTGAGAGGGGGGCCTCCTACAATGAGCAGTTCTTC
>-|TRBD2|TRBV10-2|TRBJ2-5
CASSGTSGGRETQYF
TGCGCCAGCAGCGGGACTAGCGGGGGGAGAGAGACCCAGTACTTC
>few|TRBD2|TRBV7-9|TRBJ2-5
CASSLRGGLGGETQYF
TGTGCCAGCAGCCTGCGGGGGGGCCTGGGAGGAGAGACCCAGTACTTC
>few|-|TRBV12-3/TRBV12-4|TRBJ2-4
CASSAVYIQYF
TGTGCCAGCTCCGCAGTGTACATTCAGTACTTC
>few|-|TRBV28|TRBJ2-6
CASSSGAAGANVLTF
TGTGCCAGCAGTTCGGGGGCAGCTGGGGCCAACGTCCTGACTTTC
>few|-|TRBV28|TRBJ2-2
CASSSHRDTGELFF
TGTGCCAGCAGTTCTCACAGGGACACCGGGGAGCTGTTTTTT
>few|-|TRBV20-1|TRBJ2-5
CSAEQETQYF
TGCAGTGCTGAACAAGAGACCCAGTACTTC
>-|TRBD1|TRBV20-1|TRBJ2-7
CSARDDRGIYEQYF
TGCAGTGCTAGAGACGACAGGGGTATTTACGAGCAGTACTTC
>-|-|TRBV14|TRBJ2-7
CASSHPLGRSSYEQYF
TGTGCCAGCAGCCATCCCCTGGGCCGAAGCTCCTACGAGCAGTACTTC
>few|-|TRBV7-3|TRBJ2-3
CASSYGVGGDTQYF
TGTGCCAGCAGCTACGGGGTCGGCGGAGATACGCAGTATTTT
>-|-|TRBV24-1|TRBJ2-5
CATSGAEGETQYF
TGTGCCACCAGTGGTGCAGAGGGAGAGACCCAGTACTTC
>few|-|TRBV6-6|TRBJ2-5
CASSRGRHGETQYF
TGTGCCAGCAGTCGTGGCCGCCACGGGGAGACCCAGTACTTC
>-|-|TRBV21-1|TRBJ1-2
CASSKDQIYGYTF
TGTGCCAGCAGCAAAGACCAAATCTATGGCTACACCTTC
>-|TRBD1|TRBV5-1|TRBJ1-2
CASSPRTGGAVDYGYTF
TGCGCCAGCAGCCCCCGGACAGGGGGCGCGGTGGACTATGGCTACACCTTC
>few|TRBD2|TRBV7-2|TRBJ2-5
CASSLVLTGLAETQYF
TGTGCCAGCAGCTTAGTCCTGACTGGACTAGCGGAGACCCAGTACTTC
>-|-|TRBV2|TRBJ1-1
CASIPDTLNTEAFF
TGTGCCAGCATACCGGACACCTTGAACACTGAAGCTTTCTTT
>-|TRBD1|TRBV24-1|TRBJ2-3
CATSDPNRGADTQYF
TGTGCCACCAGTGATCCGAACAGGGGAGCAGATACGCAGTATTTT